This T cell receptor beta chain was observed in a study of T cell responses to AZD1222 COVID-19 vaccine. Findings and limits, study-wide: White British people made up most donors, females outnumbered males, and clonal diversity was possibly underestimated. Researchers report vaccine-associated CD4 TCRs spanning spike, with dominance at 160-218 and 743-854. Recipients of two AZD1222 doses showed rising Spike-specific TCR breadth and depth. Baseline testing showed seropositivity in only six or seven AZD1222 recipients.

As regards this clone: Antigen: not known.

Germline loops: CDR1 ENHRY, CDR2 SYGVKD. The CDR3 runs to 14 residues. Trimming cost V 0 bases and J 1 base, with 6 bases left between them. Measured with immunoSEQ multiplex PCR; TCRdb has only the in-frame clones, and not every one. The table lists tens of thousands of clones, approximately 91% of them singletons. This rearrangement joins TRBV10-3 to TRBJ2-5; no reliable D call. The sequence was obtained from an adult in good health. The sequencing used peripheral blood, collected on day 0 of AZD1222 vaccination. The CDR3 DNA reads TGTGCCATCAGTGAGTCAGGCGCCCAAGAGACCCAGTACTTC. Its translation is CAISESGAQETQYF.